These 9 T cell receptor beta chains originate from one sample sequenced in a study of T cells after yellow fever vaccination. From the 5' RACE reads, TCRdb called clonotypes with MiXCR, one entry per CDR3 protein. The data contain about 74,000 distinct CDR3 sequences, approximately 6.5% of them seen just once; the ten biggest clones take up roughly 33%. The sample was CD8+ T cells sorted from PBMCs, taken less than 6 days after the first yellow fever vaccination. The receptors were gathered from a man between 18 and 35 years old who received the YFV17D yellow fever vaccine.

This chain links TRBV5-1 with TRBJ2-1, with D hard to call. The CDR3 has 14 residues. Germline CDR1 and CDR2: SGHRS and YFSETQ. Trimming stripped 2 bases from V and 5 bases from J, with 11 bases between. This CDR3 is CASSFSGVHNEQFF. CDR3 DNA sequence: TGCGCCAGCAGCTTTAGTGGGGTGCACAATGAGCAGTTCTTC.

This chain links TRBV12-3 or TRBV12-4 with TRBJ2-1; a weak D match, TRBD2 (6 bases). The CDR3 is 18 residues long. Trimming shortened V by 3 bases and J by 5 bases, and 23 bases separated the two germline ends. CDR3 coding DNA: TGTGCCAGCAGTTTTTCCCGGCCCCCGTGGAGGACTAACAATGAGCAGTTCTTC. Its translation is CASSFSRPPWRTNNEQFF.

This clonotype occurred many times. V gene TRBV6-1 combines with J gene TRBJ1-1, with TRBD1 matching 7 bases. Germline V CDR1 and CDR2: MNHNS, SASEGT. This CDR3 has 13 amino acids. Losses at the gene ends were 6 bases for V and 5 bases for J; bases not matched to a gene: 6. The CDR3 bases are TGTGCCAGCAGCCCCAGGGGGGGGACTGAAGCTTTCTTT. It encodes CASSPRGGTEAFF.

This clonotype came up a few times. The DNA of the CDR3 is TGCGCCAGCAGCTGGACAGGGTCGGGCACTGAAGCTTTCTTT. Its protein is CASSWTGSGTEAFF. This chain connects TRBV5-1 to TRBJ1-1, with 8 bases matching TRBD1. After removal of 3 bases from V and 4 bases from J, the junction contained 5 bases not matched to a gene. The germline V gene encodes CDR1 SGHRS and CDR2 YFSETQ. The CDR3 totals 14 residues.

Ten or more counts support this clonotype. For the CDR3, the DNA is TGTGCCAGCAGTGATTTTCTACCCGGGGAGCTGTTTTTT. This sequence encodes CASSDFLPGELFF. The chain has TRBV2 and TRBJ2-2; D is ambiguous. Germline V lookup: CDR1 SNHLY, CDR2 FYNNEI. Trimming took 3 bases from V and 6 from J, leaving 8 bases between them. CDR3 size: 13 residues.

This clonotype has a count of ten or more. The gene calls are TRBV2 and TRBJ2-7; 7 positions agree with TRBD2. Germline trimming cut 3 bases from V and 4 bases from J; bases unmatched to any gene: 9. The CDR3 contains 15 residues. Per germline, CDR1 SNHLY and CDR2 FYNNEI. CDR3 sequence reads: CASSEAGGGGYEQYV. CDR3 DNA sequence: TGTGCCAGCAGTGAGGCTGGCGGGGGTGGGTACGAGCAGTACGTC.

This clonotype was counted ten times or more. V and J are TRBV4-1 and TRBJ1-5, with no clear D. With 11 bases removed from V and 0 bases from J, the gap between germline ends came to 20 bases. The CDR3 has 16 residues. Germline CDR1 reads MGHRA; CDR2 reads YSYEKL. CDR3 coding DNA: TGCGCCGTAAAGAACCCTCGACGCTATAGCAATCAGCCCCAGCATTTT. This gives the protein CAVKNPRRYSNQPQHF.

This clonotype was picked up a small number of times. This rearrangement joins TRBV4-1 to TRBJ1-4, with a tentative D call TRBD1 (6 bases). V was cut by 4 bases and J by 0 bases, with 15 bases left in between. The CDR3 is 17 residues long. Germline V gene lookup returns CDR1 MGHRA and CDR2 YSYEKL. Written as DNA, the CDR3 is TGCGCCAGCAGCCTTACTCGGACAGATGCAACTAATGAAAAACTGTTTTTT. It is translated as CASSLTRTDATNEKLFF.

The genes are TRBV5-1 and TRBJ2-7, with D perhaps matching TRBD1 or TRBD2 (5 bases each). CDR3 length equals 16 residues. V was trimmed by 3 bases and J by 2 bases, leaving 18 bases between them. Germline assignment: CDR1 SGHRS and CDR2 YFSETQ. The CDR3 DNA follows: TGCGCCAGCAGCTCGGGACCCGGGGAAGGGGCCTACGAGCAGTACGTC. This sequence encodes CASSSGPGEGAYEQYV.